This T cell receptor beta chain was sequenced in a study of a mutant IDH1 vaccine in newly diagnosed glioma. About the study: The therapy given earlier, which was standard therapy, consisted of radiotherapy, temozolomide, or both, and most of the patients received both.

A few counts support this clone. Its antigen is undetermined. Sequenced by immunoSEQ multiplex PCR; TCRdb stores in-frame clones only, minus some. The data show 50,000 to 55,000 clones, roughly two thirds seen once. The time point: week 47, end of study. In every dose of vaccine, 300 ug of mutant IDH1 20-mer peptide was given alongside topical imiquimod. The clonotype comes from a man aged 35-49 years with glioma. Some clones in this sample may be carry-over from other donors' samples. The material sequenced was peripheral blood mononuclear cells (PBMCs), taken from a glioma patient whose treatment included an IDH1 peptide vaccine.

CDR3 DNA: TGTGCCAGCAGTCCGACGGGGATTAGCGGGGGGCAAGAGACCCAGTACTTC. Residues: CASSPTGISGGQETQYF. J is TRBJ2-5 and V is TRBV7-8, with 10 bases identical to TRBD2. CDR1 is SGHVS and CDR2 is FQNEAQ in the germline V gene. This CDR3 spans 17 amino acids. Losses at the gene ends were 6 bases for V and 2 bases for J; bases not matched to a gene: 12.